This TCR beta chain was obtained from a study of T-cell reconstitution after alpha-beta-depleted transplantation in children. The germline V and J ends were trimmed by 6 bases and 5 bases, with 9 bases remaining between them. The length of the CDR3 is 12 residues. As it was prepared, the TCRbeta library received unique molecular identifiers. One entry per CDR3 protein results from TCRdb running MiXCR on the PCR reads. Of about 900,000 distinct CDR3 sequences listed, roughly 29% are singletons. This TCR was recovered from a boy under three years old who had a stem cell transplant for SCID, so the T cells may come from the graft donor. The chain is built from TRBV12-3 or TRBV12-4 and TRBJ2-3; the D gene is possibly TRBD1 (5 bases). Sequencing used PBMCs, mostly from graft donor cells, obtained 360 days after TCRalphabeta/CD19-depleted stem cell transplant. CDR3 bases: TGTGCCAGCAGGGGGCCGGGAGATACGCAGTATTTT. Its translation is CASRGPGDTQYF.